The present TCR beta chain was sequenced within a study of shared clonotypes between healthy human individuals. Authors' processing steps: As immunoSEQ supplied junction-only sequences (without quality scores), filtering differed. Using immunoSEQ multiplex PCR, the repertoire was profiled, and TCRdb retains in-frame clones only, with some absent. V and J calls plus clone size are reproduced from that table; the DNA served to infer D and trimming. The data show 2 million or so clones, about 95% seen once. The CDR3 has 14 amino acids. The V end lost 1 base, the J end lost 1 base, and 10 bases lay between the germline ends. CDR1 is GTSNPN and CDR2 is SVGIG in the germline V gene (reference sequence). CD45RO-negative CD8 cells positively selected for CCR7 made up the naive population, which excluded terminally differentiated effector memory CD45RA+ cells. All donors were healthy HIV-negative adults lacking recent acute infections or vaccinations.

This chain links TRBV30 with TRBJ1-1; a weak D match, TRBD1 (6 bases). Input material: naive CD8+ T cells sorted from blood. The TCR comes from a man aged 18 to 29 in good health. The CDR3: CAWSAGQANTEAFF. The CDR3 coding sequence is TGTGCCTGGAGTGCGGGACAAGCGAACACTGAAGCTTTCTTT.